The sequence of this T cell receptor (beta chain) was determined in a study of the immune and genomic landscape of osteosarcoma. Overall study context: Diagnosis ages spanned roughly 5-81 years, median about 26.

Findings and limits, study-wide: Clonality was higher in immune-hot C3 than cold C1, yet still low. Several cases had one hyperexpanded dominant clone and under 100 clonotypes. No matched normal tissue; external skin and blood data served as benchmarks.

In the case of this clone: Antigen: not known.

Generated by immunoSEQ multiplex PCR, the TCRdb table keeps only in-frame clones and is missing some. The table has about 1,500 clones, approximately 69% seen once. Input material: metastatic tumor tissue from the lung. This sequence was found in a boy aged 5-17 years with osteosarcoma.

The CDR3 here is CASSQSRKFEAFF. The CDR3 DNA follows: TGCGCCAGCAGCCAATCTAGGAAGTTCGAAGCTTTCTTT. The chain recombines TRBV4-3 with TRBJ1-1; no clear D. This CDR3 has 13 residues. V was shortened by 2 bases and J by 8 bases, with 12 bases between the two germline ends. Germline assignment: CDR1 LGHNA and CDR2 YSLEER.